The 8 T cell receptor beta chains in this list originate from one sample, sequenced in a study of control samples from healthy donors and cancer patients. The table came from immunoSEQ multiplex PCR; TCRdb's copy has only in-frame clones and leaves some out. Of about 69,000 clones in the sample, approximately 88% were seen once. Material for sequencing was PBMCs. The receptors come from a woman aged 50 to 60 with lung cancer.

This chain connects TRBV28 to TRBJ1-1; D is unclear. Germline lookup yields CDR1 MDHEN and CDR2 SYDVKM. The CDR3 sequence is 14 residues long. V was trimmed by 4 bases and J by 1 base, leaving 10 bases between them. The CDR3 protein is CASSSRSRNTEAFF. CDR3 nucleotides: TGTGCCAGCAGTTCCAGGTCGAGGAACACTGAAGCTTTCTTT. The whole variable domain, remainder taken from reference TRBV28 and TRBJ1-1, is DVKVTQSSRYLVKRTGEKVFLECVQDMDHENMFWYRQDPGLGLRLIYFSYDVKMKEKGDIPEGYSVSREKKERFSLILESASTNQTSMYLCASSSRSRNTEAFFGQGTRLTVV.

V usage is TRBV28 and J usage is TRBJ1-2; no firm D call. Trimming took off 3 bases at V and 0 bases at J, with 8 bases between the two ends. The CDR3 is made up of 14 amino acids. CDR1 and CDR2 from the germline V gene are MDHEN and SYDVKM. CDR3 protein: CASSLWVANYGYTF. In DNA, the CDR3 is TGTGCCAGCAGTTTGTGGGTAGCTAACTATGGCTACACCTTC.

There are a few counts of this clone. The chain couples TRBV29-1 to TRBJ2-3, with 10 bases fitting TRBD2. Trimming at V came to 8 bases and at J to 3 bases, leaving 11 bases not matched to a gene. Looked up from germline, CDR1 is SQVTM and CDR2 is ANQGSEA. This CDR3 contains 15 residues. The CDR3 nucleotides are TGCAGCTCCGGGGCTAGCGGGGGTGGAACAGATACGCAGTATTTT. Encoded protein: CSSGASGGGTDTQYF.

The chain is built from TRBV5-1 and TRBJ2-5; perhaps TRBD1 as D (5 bases). The CDR3 contains 14 residues. Trimming took 0 bases from V and 0 from J, leaving 6 bases between them. CDR1 is SGHRS, CDR2 YFSETQ, per germline. The CDR3: CASSLGQYQETQYF. Here the CDR3 DNA reads TGCGCCAGCAGCTTGGGACAGTACCAAGAGACCCAGTACTTC.

This clone was seen at least ten times. An end of the junction does not agree with germline; a read error may underlie this. This chain joins TRBV5-6 and TRBJ1-2; the D is unclear. The CDR3 is 14 amino acids. Germline V gene lookup returns CDR1 SGHDT and CDR2 YYEEEE. The CDR3 protein is CASRLGLADYGYTF. The DNA of the CDR3 is TGTGCCAGCAGATTGGGATTGGCTGACTATGGCTACACCTTC. Looking up the rest from reference TRBV5-6 and TRBJ1-2 gives the full variable domain: DAGVTQSPTHLIKTRGQQVTLRCSPKSGHDTVSWYQQALGQGPQFIFQYYEEEERQRGNFPDRFSGHQFPNYSSELNVNALLLGDSALYLCASRLGLADYGYTFGSGTRLTVV.

The chain joins TRBV3-1 (or the pseudogene TRBV3-2) to TRBJ1-1; D remains ambiguous. The CDR3 length is 12 residues. Germline lookup yields CDR1 LGHDT and CDR2 YNNKEL (reference sequence). V shed 1 base and J shed 3 bases, with 3 bases lying between them. The CDR3 is CASSQGDTEAFF. DNA for the CDR3: TGTGCCAGCAGCCAAGGGGACACTGAAGCTTTCTTT.

The chain is built from TRBV4-3 and TRBJ2-7, with a weak D call TRBD2 (5 bases). The germline V gene encodes CDR1 LGHNA and CDR2 YSLEER. The CDR3 is 13 residues long. Trimming removed 0 bases from V and 6 bases from J, with 9 bases in between. The CDR3 sequence: CASSQDRGSEQYF. CDR3 coding DNA: TGCGCCAGCAGCCAAGATCGAGGGAGCGAGCAGTACTTC.

The chain carries TRBV6-1 and TRBJ1-6; maybe TRBD1 (5 bases). The CDR3 has 14 residues. Trimming took 7 bases from V and 10 from J, leaving 17 bases between them. CDR1 is MNHNS and CDR2 is SASEGT in the germline V gene. DNA for the CDR3: TGTGCCAGCACTCAGGAGGGGAGATCCTCACCCCTCCACTTT. It encodes CASTQEGRSSPLHF.